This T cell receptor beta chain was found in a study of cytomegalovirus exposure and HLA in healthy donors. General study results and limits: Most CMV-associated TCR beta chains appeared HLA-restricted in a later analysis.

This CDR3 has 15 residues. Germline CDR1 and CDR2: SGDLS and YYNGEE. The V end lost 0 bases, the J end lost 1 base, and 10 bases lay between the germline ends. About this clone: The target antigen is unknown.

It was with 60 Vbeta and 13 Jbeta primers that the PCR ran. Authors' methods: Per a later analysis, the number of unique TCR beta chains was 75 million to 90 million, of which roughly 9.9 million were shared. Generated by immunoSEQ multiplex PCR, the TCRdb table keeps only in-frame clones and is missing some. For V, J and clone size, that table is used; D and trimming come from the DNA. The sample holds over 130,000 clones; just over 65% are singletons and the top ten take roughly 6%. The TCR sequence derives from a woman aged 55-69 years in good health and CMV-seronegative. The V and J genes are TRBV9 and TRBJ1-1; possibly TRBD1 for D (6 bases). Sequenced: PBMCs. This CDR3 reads CASSVVGAKNTEAFF. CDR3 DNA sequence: TGTGCCAGCAGCGTAGTGGGGGCCAAGAACACTGAAGCTTTCTTT.